Listed here is a single T cell receptor beta chain. The antigen is unknown. PCR employed 60 Vbeta and 13 Jbeta primers. Original data processing: Later work found 65 million to 90 million unique TCR beta chains, with approximately 12 million shared. Assay used: immunoSEQ multiplex PCR; TCRdb lists only in-frame clones, some missing. V, J and clone size are those of that table, while D and trimming were read from the DNA. The table for this sample gives approximately 190,000 clones. The data were obtained in a study of cytomegalovirus exposure and HLA in healthy donors. Overall study results and limits: HLA alleles showed associations with roughly 17,000 TCR beta sequences in a later analysis, at a 0.05 false discovery rate. A later analysis linked a missense variant in DCLRE1C to the trimming of TCR beta V and J genes.

The receptor comes from a boy between 10 and 17 years old in good health and CMV-seronegative. Specimen: PBMCs.

Here the CDR3 reads CASGLVLGASHDEQYF. The CDR3 nucleotides are TGTGCTAGTGGTTTGGTACTGGGGGCTTCGCACGACGAGCAGTACTTC. The J gene is TRBJ2-7, the V gene TRBV12-5; possible D gene TRBD1, 6 bases. V was shortened by 0 bases and J by 5 bases, with 17 bases between the two germline ends. Germline CDR1 LGHNT, CDR2 FRNRAP. This CDR3 comprises 16 residues. Combining the CDR3 with reference TRBV12-5 and TRBJ2-7 gives the whole variable domain DARVTQTPRHKVTEMGQEVTMRCQPILGHNTVFWYRQTMMQGLELLAYFRNRAPLDDSGMPKDRFSAEMPDATLATLKIQPSEPRDSAVYFCASGLVLGASHDEQYFGPGTRLTVT.